Below are 21 T cell receptor beta chains sequenced from a single sample in a study of identical twins. TCRdb re-derived calls from the 5' RACE reads in MiXCR, one entry per CDR3 protein. The sample has a few hundred thousand distinct CDR3 sequences, around a tenth seen once. The data were also submitted as part of a second study, on yellow fever vaccine responses in identical twins.

Material: PBMCs. The source of these receptors is a woman younger than 35 in good health.

The rearrangement joins TRBV7-9 to TRBJ1-4; D is undetermined. Germline V CDR1 and CDR2: SEHNR, FQNEAQ (reference sequence). Trimming pared 4 bases from V and 8 bases from J, leaving 17 bases between. This CDR3 is 15 amino acids long. CDR3 protein: CASSSRVPDREKLFF. In nucleotides, the CDR3 is TGTGCCAGCAGCTCACGGGTCCCCGATAGGGAAAAACTGTTTTTT.

This clonotype appeared many times. The chain couples TRBV12-3 or TRBV12-4 to TRBJ2-2; D is undetermined. The ends were cut back, 6 bases at V and 4 bases at J, with 18 bases in the middle. CDR3 length: 16 residues. CDR3 in DNA: TGTGCCAGCAGCACCCTGGCTGGGCTCGCCACCGGGGAGCTGTTTTTT. It translates to CASSTLAGLATGELFF.

The genes are TRBV30 and TRBJ2-3; 10 bases match TRBD2. This CDR3 is 16 amino acids long. J was trimmed by 4 bases and V by 2 bases; bases with no gene match: 9. Germline V gene sequence: CDR1 GTSNPN, CDR2 SVGIG (reference sequence). CDR3 sequence: CAWSTPLAGAPDTQYF. The CDR3 bases are TGTGCCTGGAGTACCCCCCTAGCGGGAGCCCCAGATACGCAGTATTTT.

This clonotype was picked up a small number of times. The chain has TRBV20-1 and TRBJ2-1; 10 bases line up with TRBD2. The CDR3 totals 17 residues. Germline loops: CDR1 DFQATT, CDR2 SNEGSKA (reference sequence). V lost 0 bases and J lost 4; bases outside the gene matches: 9. CDR3 protein: CSARDLLFSGGYNEQFF. In nucleotides, the CDR3 is TGCAGTGCTAGAGATCTACTATTTAGCGGGGGGTACAATGAGCAGTTCTTC.

This clonotype was seen repeatedly, ten times or more. The CDR3 DNA reads as TGTGCCAGCAGTGTCGCGACCACGAACACCGGGGAGCTGTTTTTT. Its translation: CASSVATTNTGELFF. The rearrangement links TRBV25-1 to TRBJ2-2; no clear D. V lost 4 bases and J 0 bases, leaving 9 bases between the germline ends. Germline CDR1 reads MGHDK; CDR2 reads SYGVNS. CDR3 length: 15 residues. The entire variable domain, with the rest obtained from reference TRBV25-1 and TRBJ2-2, is as follows: EADIYQTPRYLVIGTGKKITLECSQTMGHDKMYWYQQDPGMELHLIHYSYGVNSTEKGDLSSESTVSRIRTEHFPLTLESARPSHTSQYLCASSVATTNTGELFFGEGSRLTVL.

The chain combines TRBV29-1 with TRBJ2-1; the match to TRBD2 covers 8 bases. V gave up 2 bases and J gave up 3 bases; unmatched junction bases: 6. The CDR3 is made up of 15 amino acids. In germline, CDR1 is SQVTM, CDR2 ANQGSEA. The CDR3 sequence: CSVETQRESYNEQFF. In DNA, the CDR3 is TGCAGCGTTGAAACCCAGCGGGAGAGCTACAATGAGCAGTTCTTC.

A few counts support this clonotype. The chain combines TRBV7-9 with TRBJ1-1; possible D gene TRBD1, 5 bases. This CDR3 has 13 residues. Looked up from germline, CDR1 is SEHNR and CDR2 is FQNEAQ (reference sequence). Between the trimmed V and J ends, which lost 9 bases and 1 base, there was a span of 12 bases. CDR3 protein: CASQKDKNTEAFF. The CDR3 nucleotides read TGTGCCAGTCAGAAGGACAAGAACACTGAAGCTTTCTTT.

This clonotype showed up many times. J is TRBJ2-5 and V is TRBV12-3 or TRBV12-4; TRBD2 agrees at 9 bases. CDR3 length equals 14 residues. Trimming at V came to 4 bases and at J to 4 bases, leaving 4 bases not matched to a gene. CDR3 in DNA: TGTGCCAGCAGTTGGGGACTAGCAGGAGAGACCCAGTACTTC. Translation gives CASSWGLAGETQYF.

This clonotype was counted ten times or more. The J gene is TRBJ2-2, the V gene TRBV7-9; D remains ambiguous. The V gene's germline CDR1 is SEHNR and CDR2 FQNEAQ (reference sequence). The CDR3 has 10 residues. V lost 9 bases and J 3 bases, leaving 2 bases between the germline ends. CDR3 coding DNA: TGTGCCAGTCACACCGGGGAGCTGTTTTTT. Translating gives CASHTGELFF.

This clonotype was recorded many times. The chain carries TRBV3-1 and TRBJ2-2; TRBD2 matches 12 bases. J lost 4 bases, V lost 4 bases, and 4 bases had no gene match. There are 16 residues in the CDR3. Per the germline V gene, CDR1 is LGHDT and CDR2 is YNNKEL (reference sequence). Here the CDR3 reads CASSLRTSGATGELFF. Here the CDR3 DNA reads TGTGCCAGCAGCCTACGGACTAGCGGGGCCACCGGGGAGCTGTTTTTT.

This clonotype has at least ten counts. The chain uses TRBV4-2 and TRBJ2-1; D is perhaps TRBD2 (6 bases). The germline gives CDR1 LGHNA, CDR2 YNFKEQ. V shed 1 base and J shed 4 bases, with 8 bases lying between them. The CDR3 is 14 amino acids. CDR3 DNA sequence: TGTGCCAGCAGCCAAGGAGGGACTTACAATGAGCAGTTCTTC. Residues: CASSQGGTYNEQFF.

V usage is TRBV10-3 and J usage is TRBJ2-3; D assignment may be TRBD1 or TRBD2 (5 bases each). Germline CDR1 and CDR2: ENHRY and SYGVKD. The CDR3 loop spans 13 amino acids. Trimming removed 10 bases at V and 4 bases at J, with 15 bases between. The CDR3 DNA is TGTGCCACCTCGATACTGGGGGCAGATACGCAGTATTTT. This encodes CATSILGADTQYF.

V usage is TRBV9 and J usage is TRBJ1-6; 10 bases fit TRBD1. Trimming took 5 bases from V and 6 from J; bases not matched to a gene: 11. The V gene's germline CDR1 is SGDLS and CDR2 YYNGEE. This CDR3 has 17 residues. DNA for the CDR3: TGTGCCAGCAGTAACTACCCGGGACAGGGGATTAATTCACCCCTCCACTTT. This codes for CASSNYPGQGINSPLHF. Together with reference TRBV9 and TRBJ1-6, the CDR3 gives the full variable domain: DSGVTQTPKHLITATGQRVTLRCSPRSGDLSVYWYQQSLDQGLQFLIQYYNGEERAKGNILERFSAQQFPDLHSELNLSSLELGDSALYFCASSNYPGQGINSPLHFGNGTRLTVT.

This clonotype came up many times. The V gene is TRBV12-3 or TRBV12-4, the J gene TRBJ2-7, with 8 bases lining up with TRBD1. The V and J ends lost 7 bases and 2 bases, in that order; junction bases with no gene match: 4. The CDR3 runs 13 residues. CDR3 nucleotide sequence: TGTGCCAGCACCACAGGGGGGACCTACGAGCAGTACTTC. Amino acids: CASTTGGTYEQYF.

This chain joins TRBV11-2 and TRBJ2-1; maybe TRBD2 (6 bases). CDR3 length: 13 amino acids. Looked up from germline, CDR1 is SGHAT and CDR2 is FQNNGV. The V and J ends lost 5 bases and 9 bases respectively, with 14 bases between them. CDR3 sequence reads: CASSGQRRGEQFF. Here the CDR3 DNA reads TGTGCCAGCAGCGGTCAACGGAGGGGTGAGCAGTTCTTC.

The CDR3 coding sequence is TGTGCCAGCAGCTTAGAGGGACTAGCGGGACCGACCAACCCCTACGAGCAGTACTTC. It is translated as CASSLEGLAGPTNPYEQYF. The chain carries TRBV11-2 and TRBJ2-7; 13 nucleotides agree with TRBD2. The V and J ends lost 0 bases and 2 bases, in that order; junction bases with no gene match: 10. From germline, CDR1 is SGHAT and CDR2 FQNNGV. CDR3 length: 19 residues.

The rearrangement uses TRBV12-3 or TRBV12-4 and TRBJ2-2; a weak D match, TRBD1 (6 bases). Trimming removed 6 bases at V and 6 bases at J, with 14 bases between. The CDR3 sequence is 14 residues long. For the CDR3, the DNA is TGTGCCAGCAGACCGGACAGTTTGGCCGGGGAGCTGTTTTTT. Residues: CASRPDSLAGELFF.

In its sample, this clonotype was seen many times. The V and J genes are TRBV10-3 and TRBJ2-2; TRBD2 is a possible D gene (5 bases). The germline V gene encodes CDR1 ENHRY and CDR2 SYGVKD. V was shortened by 2 bases and J by 1 base, with 11 bases between the two germline ends. The CDR3 has 16 amino acids. As DNA, the CDR3 is TGTGCCATCAGTGAGCAAACTCGGGGGAACACCGGGGAGCTGTTTTTT. It codes for CAISEQTRGNTGELFF.

This clonotype showed up just a few times. CDR3 nucleotides: TGTGCCAGCAGCCCAGGACAGATCACCGGGGAGCTGTTTTTT. Translating it yields CASSPGQITGELFF. The gene calls are TRBV7-2 and TRBJ2-2; perhaps TRBD1 as D (6 bases). V was pared by 5 bases and J by 4 bases, with 11 bases between. CDR1 is SGHTA, CDR2 FQGNSA, per germline. The CDR3 consists of 14 residues.

A few counts support this clonotype. This chain connects TRBV5-1 to TRBJ2-5, with no clear D. CDR1 is SGHRS and CDR2 is YFSETQ in the germline V gene. Trimming left V 0 bases short and J 7 bases short, with 16 bases between. The CDR3 is made up of 15 amino acids. DNA for the CDR3: TGCGCCAGCAGCTTGGCTACCAGAGAGTCCGGGACCCAGTACTTC. Translation: CASSLATRESGTQYF. Variable domain in full (rest from reference TRBV5-1 and TRBJ2-5): KAGVTQTPRYLIKTRGQQVTLSCSPISGHRSVSWYQQTPGQGLQFLFEYFSETQRNKGNFPGRFSGRQFSNSRSEMNVSTLELGDSALYLCASSLATRESGTQYFGPGTRLLVL.

V usage is TRBV4-2 and J usage is TRBJ1-5, with 8 bases aligning to TRBD1. The CDR3 runs 16 residues. V trimming: 0 bases; J trimming: 3 bases; junction bases outside the gene matches: 4. Germline CDR1 and CDR2: LGHNA and YNFKEQ. The chain's CDR3 is CASSQDATGANQPQHF. CDR3 coding DNA: TGTGCCAGCAGCCAAGATGCGACAGGGGCCAATCAGCCCCAGCATTTT.